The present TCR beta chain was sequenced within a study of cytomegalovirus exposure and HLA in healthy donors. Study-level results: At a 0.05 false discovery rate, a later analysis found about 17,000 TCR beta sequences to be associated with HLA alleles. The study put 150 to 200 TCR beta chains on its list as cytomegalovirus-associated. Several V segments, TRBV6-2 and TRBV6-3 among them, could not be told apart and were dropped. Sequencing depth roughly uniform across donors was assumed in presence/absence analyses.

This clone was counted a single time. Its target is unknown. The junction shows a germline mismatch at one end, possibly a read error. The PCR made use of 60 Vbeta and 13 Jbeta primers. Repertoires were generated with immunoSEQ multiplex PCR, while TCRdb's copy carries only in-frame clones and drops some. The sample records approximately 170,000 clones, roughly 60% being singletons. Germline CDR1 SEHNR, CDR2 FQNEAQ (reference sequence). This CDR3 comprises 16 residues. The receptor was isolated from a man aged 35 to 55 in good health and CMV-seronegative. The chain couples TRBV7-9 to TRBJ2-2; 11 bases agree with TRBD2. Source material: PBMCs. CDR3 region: CSSSEGTSGNTGELFF. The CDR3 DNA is TGTTCCAGCAGCGAAGGGACTAGCGGGAACACCGGGGAGCTGTTTTTT.